This T cell receptor (beta chain) was identified during a study of cytomegalovirus exposure and HLA in healthy donors. V dropped 0 bases and J dropped 2; count of bases not matched to a gene: 14. The CDR3 extends over 19 amino acids. The germline CDR1 and CDR2 sequences are SGHNT and YYREEE (reference sequence). The PCR used 60 Vbeta and 13 Jbeta primers. The protocol was immunoSEQ multiplex PCR, while the TCRdb copy is restricted to in-frame clones and leaves out a portion. The sample records tens of thousands of clones, about 76% being singletons. Specimen: PBMCs. The receptor's source is a man younger than 35 in good health and CMV-seronegative. The chain is built from TRBV5-4 and TRBJ2-3, with TRBD2 matching 8 bases. The CDR3 loop is CASSLASRTSRETTDTQYF. The CDR3 DNA follows: TGTGCCAGCAGCTTGGCATCGAGGACTAGCAGGGAGACCACAGATACGCAGTATTTT.